Listed below are T cell receptor beta chains from one sample, sequenced in a study of technical replicates of blood from a few donors. The table came from immunoSEQ multiplex PCR; TCRdb's copy has only in-frame clones and leaves some out. The repertoire consists of roughly 60,000 clones, with 85% to 95% occurring once and the leading ten covering less than 3.5%. Sequences were obtained from PBMCs. These receptors all come from a human donor in good health. Some clones in this sample may be carry-over from other donors' samples. Each CDR3 is given with its conserved first and last residue. Fields, in order: V gene, clone size, J gene, D gene, CDR3 DNA, CDR3 protein. A D gene is named only where the DNA matches it firmly. The listing skips clone size in some rows; elsewhere it reads once, few, many or a size class.

V gene: TRBV7-9; clone size: -; J gene: TRBJ2-3; D gene: TRBD2; CDR3 DNA: TGTGCCAGCAGCTTAGGGGAGGGGCCGGTCACAGATACGCAGTATTTT; CDR3 protein: CASSLGEGPVTDTQYF
V gene: TRBV27; clone size: -; J gene: TRBJ2-3; D gene: TRBD1; CDR3 DNA: TGTGCCAGCAGTCCACGCCGGGACAGGGCTGCGATTACGCAGTATTTT; CDR3 protein: CASSPRRDRAAITQYF
V gene: TRBV2; clone size: -; J gene: TRBJ2-7; D gene: -; CDR3 DNA: TGTGCCAGCAGTGGAGGTCGATCCCCTTCCTACGAGCAGTACTTC; CDR3 protein: CASSGGRSPSYEQYF
V gene: TRBV9; clone size: -; J gene: TRBJ2-3; D gene: -; CDR3 DNA: TGTGCCAGCAGCGTAGTCGGCCTCGGAGCAGATACGCAGTATTTT; CDR3 protein: CASSVVGLGADTQYF
V gene: TRBV29-1; clone size: -; J gene: TRBJ1-1; D gene: -; CDR3 DNA: TGCAGCGTTGATTTTCACGGGGGTTCGGGTGAAGCTTTCTTT; CDR3 protein: CSVDFHGGSGEAFF
V gene: TRBV9; clone size: -; J gene: TRBJ1-1; D gene: -; CDR3 DNA: TGTGCCAGCAGCGTAGCTCCGGGAATTGAAGCTTTCTTT; CDR3 protein: CASSVAPGIEAFF
V gene: TRBV5-6; clone size: -; J gene: TRBJ2-2; D gene: -; CDR3 DNA: TGTGCCAGCAGTCCGGGACAGAACACCGGGGAGCTGTTTTTT; CDR3 protein: CASSPGQNTGELFF
V gene: TRBV7-2; clone size: -; J gene: TRBJ2-5; D gene: -; CDR3 DNA: TGTGCCAGCAGCTTAGTAAGGGCGGGAGAGACCCAGTACTTC; CDR3 protein: CASSLVRAGETQYF
V gene: TRBV7-9; clone size: -; J gene: TRBJ1-1; D gene: -; CDR3 DNA: TGTGCCAGCAGCTCGGCAGGAGGCACTGAAGCTTTCTTT; CDR3 protein: CASSSAGGTEAFF
V gene: TRBV5-6; clone size: -; J gene: TRBJ2-5; D gene: TRBD1; CDR3 DNA: TGTGCCAGCAGCCCGGGGACAGGGGTTGTGAAGACCCAGTACTTC; CDR3 protein: CASSPGTGVVKTQYF
V gene: TRBV11-2; clone size: -; J gene: TRBJ2-7; D gene: -; CDR3 DNA: TGTGCCAGCAGCTTAGATCTCGGCAGGGGAACCTACGAGCAGTACTTC; CDR3 protein: CASSLDLGRGTYEQYF
V gene: TRBV6-1; clone size: -; J gene: TRBJ2-4; D gene: TRBD1; CDR3 DNA: TGTGCCAGCAGTGAAGCGTCAGGGGGCTATCTAGCCAAAAACATTCAGTACTTC; CDR3 protein: CASSEASGGYLAKNIQYF
V gene: TRBV6-6; clone size: -; J gene: TRBJ1-1; D gene: -; CDR3 DNA: TGTGCCAGCAGTTACCAGGGTGGTCGCACTGAAGCTTTCTTT; CDR3 protein: CASSYQGGRTEAFF
V gene: TRBV27; clone size: -; J gene: TRBJ1-1; D gene: -; CDR3 DNA: TGTGCCAGCAGTTTATTGGGGGGTTGGCCTGAAGCTTTCTTT; CDR3 protein: CASSLLGGWPEAFF
V gene: TRBV29-1; clone size: -; J gene: TRBJ2-5; D gene: TRBD2; CDR3 DNA: TGCAGCGCTGGACTAGCGGGAGGGGAGACCCAGTACTTC; CDR3 protein: CSAGLAGGETQYF
V gene: TRBV30; clone size: -; J gene: TRBJ2-7; D gene: TRBD2; CDR3 DNA: TGTGCCTGGAGCGGGGGGACGGATAGCGGGAGATTGGACGAGCAGTACTTC; CDR3 protein: CAWSGGTDSGRLDEQYF
V gene: TRBV9; clone size: -; J gene: TRBJ2-2; D gene: -; CDR3 DNA: TGTGCCAGCAGCCCCCGGTTACGGGACGGGGAGCTGTTTTTT; CDR3 protein: CASSPRLRDGELFF
V gene: TRBV5-6; clone size: -; J gene: TRBJ2-7; D gene: TRBD1; CDR3 DNA: TGTGCCAGCAGCTTGGCCGGACAGGGGGCGGGGAGGAGCTCCTACGAGCAGTACTTC; CDR3 protein: CASSLAGQGAGRSSYEQYF
V gene: TRBV7-3; clone size: -; J gene: TRBJ2-5; D gene: TRBD2; CDR3 DNA: TGTGCCAGCAGCTTAGGAACTAGCGGGCAAGAGACCCAGTACTTC; CDR3 protein: CASSLGTSGQETQYF
V gene: TRBV5-6; clone size: -; J gene: TRBJ2-7; D gene: -; CDR3 DNA: TGTGCCAGCAGCTTGAATGGAGTAAGCTACGAGCAGTACTTC; CDR3 protein: CASSLNGVSYEQYF
V gene: TRBV19; clone size: -; J gene: TRBJ2-7; D gene: -; CDR3 DNA: TGTGCCAGTAGTCCTTGGACAGACGCCTACGAGCAGTACTTC; CDR3 protein: CASSPWTDAYEQYF
V gene: TRBV19; clone size: -; J gene: TRBJ2-1; D gene: TRBD2; CDR3 DNA: TGTGCCAGTAGTTCGGCGGGAGCGGTATATGAGCAGTTCTTC; CDR3 protein: CASSSAGAVYEQFF
V gene: TRBV5-1; clone size: -; J gene: TRBJ2-1; D gene: -; CDR3 DNA: TGCGCCAGCAGCTTGTTGGGGAGAGTCTACAATGAGCAGTTCTTC; CDR3 protein: CASSLLGRVYNEQFF
V gene: TRBV9; clone size: -; J gene: TRBJ2-2; D gene: TRBD2; CDR3 DNA: TGTGCCAGCAGCCCTCAGAGCGGGAGTAACACCGGGGAGCTGTTTTTT; CDR3 protein: CASSPQSGSNTGELFF
V gene: TRBV5-1; clone size: -; J gene: TRBJ2-5; D gene: TRBD2; CDR3 DNA: TGCGCCAGCAGCTTGGCCCCAGGAGGAGCGGGGAGAGAGACCCAGTACTTC; CDR3 protein: CASSLAPGGAGRETQYF
V gene: TRBV5-1; clone size: -; J gene: TRBJ1-4; D gene: -; CDR3 DNA: TGCGCCAGCAGCTCGACAGGAGCTAGGGGTGAAAAACTGTTTTTT; CDR3 protein: CASSSTGARGEKLFF
V gene: TRBV4-2; clone size: -; J gene: TRBJ2-2; D gene: TRBD1; CDR3 DNA: TGTGCCAGCAGCCCCCGGGACAGGGTCGCCGGGGAGCTGTTTTTT; CDR3 protein: CASSPRDRVAGELFF
V gene: TRBV7-2; clone size: -; J gene: TRBJ2-1; D gene: TRBD2; CDR3 DNA: TGTGCCAGCAGCCGGCCCTTAGCGGGAGGGCCCTATGAGCAGTTCTTC; CDR3 protein: CASSRPLAGGPYEQFF
V gene: TRBV7-2; clone size: once; J gene: TRBJ1-6; D gene: -; CDR3 DNA: TGTGCCAGCAGCAGACGACAACCAAATTCACCCCTCCACTTT; CDR3 protein: CASSRRQPNSPLHF
V gene: TRBV5-1; clone size: -; J gene: TRBJ2-7; D gene: TRBD1; CDR3 DNA: TGCGCCAGCAGCTCCGGACAGGGCTACGAGCAGTACTTC; CDR3 protein: CASSSGQGYEQYF
V gene: TRBV29-1; clone size: -; J gene: TRBJ1-1; D gene: -; CDR3 DNA: TGCAGCGTTGGCCGGGACTCCGAGAGCACTGAAGCTTTCTTT; CDR3 protein: CSVGRDSESTEAFF
V gene: TRBV4-3; clone size: -; J gene: TRBJ1-1; D gene: -; CDR3 DNA: TGCGCCAGCAGCCAAGATGGGCGAATGAACACTGAAGCTTTCTTT; CDR3 protein: CASSQDGRMNTEAFF
V gene: TRBV10-2; clone size: -; J gene: TRBJ1-5; D gene: TRBD1; CDR3 DNA: TGCGCCAGCAGCACAGGGGTAGCTCAGCCCCAGCATTTT; CDR3 protein: CASSTGVAQPQHF
V gene: TRBV2; clone size: -; J gene: TRBJ1-1; D gene: TRBD1; CDR3 DNA: TGTGCCAGCAGTGAGTTACAGGGGTACACTGAAGCTTTCTTT; CDR3 protein: CASSELQGYTEAFF
V gene: TRBV7-9; clone size: -; J gene: TRBJ2-7; D gene: -; CDR3 DNA: TGTGCCTCGCTGAGGCAGGGTTCCTACGAGCAGTACTTC; CDR3 protein: CASLRQGSYEQYF
V gene: TRBV4-2; clone size: -; J gene: TRBJ1-2; D gene: TRBD1; CDR3 DNA: TGTGCCAGCAGCCAAGAAGGGGGCTTCGGCTACACCTTC; CDR3 protein: CASSQEGGFGYTF
V gene: TRBV5-1; clone size: -; J gene: TRBJ2-7; D gene: -; CDR3 DNA: TGCGCCAGCAGCTTGGTTTCCCACTACGAGCAGTACTTC; CDR3 protein: CASSLVSHYEQYF
V gene: TRBV2; clone size: -; J gene: TRBJ2-1; D gene: TRBD1; CDR3 DNA: TGTGCCAGCAGGGGACAGGGTCCTAGGAATGAGCAGTTCTTC; CDR3 protein: CASRGQGPRNEQFF
V gene: TRBV7-7; clone size: -; J gene: TRBJ2-5; D gene: -; CDR3 DNA: TGTGCCAGCAGCTCGGGAGAGACCCAGTACTTC; CDR3 protein: CASSSGETQYF
V gene: TRBV6-5; clone size: -; J gene: TRBJ2-2; D gene: TRBD2; CDR3 DNA: TGTGCCAGCAGTGGGACTAGCGGGGCCGGGGAGCTGTTTTTT; CDR3 protein: CASSGTSGAGELFF
V gene: TRBV5-5; clone size: -; J gene: TRBJ1-2; D gene: TRBD1; CDR3 DNA: TGTGCCAGCAGCTTGGTCTCGGACAGGGGCCACGGCTACACCTTC; CDR3 protein: CASSLVSDRGHGYTF
V gene: TRBV7-2; clone size: -; J gene: TRBJ1-1; D gene: TRBD1; CDR3 DNA: TGTGCCAGCAGCTTAGAACCAGGGGGGAACACTGAAGCTTTCTTT; CDR3 protein: CASSLEPGGNTEAFF
V gene: TRBV18; clone size: once; J gene: TRBJ2-7; D gene: -; CDR3 DNA: TGTGCCAGCTCACGCGACCTGGGTGGGCTGAGCGAGCAGTACTTC; CDR3 protein: CASSRDLGGLSEQYF
V gene: TRBV14; clone size: -; J gene: TRBJ2-7; D gene: -; CDR3 DNA: TGTGCCAGCAGCCAAGACGTCAGCCCAGGGTTCTCCTACGAGCAGTACTTC; CDR3 protein: CASSQDVSPGFSYEQYF
V gene: TRBV5-1; clone size: -; J gene: TRBJ2-3; D gene: -; CDR3 DNA: TGCGCCAGCATTGAGGGCGGGGGCTCCTTCACAGATACGCAGTATTTT; CDR3 protein: CASIEGGGSFTDTQYF
V gene: TRBV5-1; clone size: -; J gene: TRBJ2-3; D gene: TRBD2; CDR3 DNA: TGCGCCAGCAGCTTGGAGCGGGAGGGCACAGATACGCAGTATTTT; CDR3 protein: CASSLEREGTDTQYF
V gene: TRBV4-2; clone size: -; J gene: TRBJ2-3; D gene: TRBD2; CDR3 DNA: TGTGCCAGCAGCCAAGAAAGCGGGGCGGCGCAGTATTTT; CDR3 protein: CASSQESGAAQYF
V gene: TRBV2; clone size: -; J gene: TRBJ1-5; D gene: TRBD1; CDR3 DNA: TGTGCCAGCAGTAGACCGACAGGGTTTGGCAATCAGCCCCAGCATTTT; CDR3 protein: CASSRPTGFGNQPQHF
V gene: TRBV27; clone size: -; J gene: TRBJ2-1; D gene: -; CDR3 DNA: TGTGCCAGCAGTTACCGGGGCTCCTACAATGAGCAGTTCTTC; CDR3 protein: CASSYRGSYNEQFF
V gene: TRBV5-1; clone size: -; J gene: TRBJ2-7; D gene: -; CDR3 DNA: TGCGCCAGCAGCTTGGGACTGGCTGAGGAGCAGTACTTC; CDR3 protein: CASSLGLAEEQYF
V gene: TRBV6-5; clone size: -; J gene: TRBJ1-1; D gene: -; CDR3 DNA: TGTGCCAGCAGTACGGGTTTGTCACAAGAAGCTTTCTTT; CDR3 protein: CASSTGLSQEAFF
V gene: TRBV4-2; clone size: -; J gene: TRBJ1-6; D gene: -; CDR3 DNA: TGTGCCAGCAGCCAAGACACTTCGGGGAGCTCCTATAATTCACCCCTCCACTTT; CDR3 protein: CASSQDTSGSSYNSPLHF
V gene: TRBV18; clone size: -; J gene: TRBJ2-7; D gene: TRBD1; CDR3 DNA: TGTGCCAGCTCACACAAGGACAGGGTGGCCTACGAGCAGTACTTC; CDR3 protein: CASSHKDRVAYEQYF